This entry is about one TCR beta chain. What this receptor recognizes is not known. The sample holds no much larger clone one base away, and base qualities are not on file. This sample stems from a study of PD-L1 blockade in urothelial cancer (dated by TCRdb to between 2016 and 2019). At the level of the whole study: All patients started therapy in the mid-2010s and received atezolizumab 1,200 mg intravenously every 3 weeks. About 90% of the 29 patients were identified as males with urothelial cancer of bladder origin, and a prior smoking history was reported by 18 of 29 patients. Patients had an ECOG performance status of 0 or 1 and had received between 0 and 3 prior chemotherapy regimens. Blood samples were analyzed 3 weeks after the start of treatment (second dose) and 6 weeks after the start of treatment. A median of around 150,000 T cells and some 90,000 unique TCRs was obtained from blood samples, and a median clonality of approximately 0.08 was observed. Somatic, immune and clinical correlates of response to PD-L1 blockade with atezolizumab in urothelial cancer were the focus of an exploratory multi-omic analysis. Pretreatment tumor samples, along with matched peripheral blood serially collected before and after atezolizumab treatment, were subjected to TCR sequencing. Durable clinical benefit was defined as a progression-free survival longer than 6 months, and TCR features were additionally tested against progression-free survival and overall survival. Whole exome sequencing and RNA sequencing of pretreatment tumors were performed alongside TCR sequencing in the same patients. About 10 patients reached durable clinical benefit, while roughly 22 patients did not. Under 30 patients had pretreatment blood TCR-seq, approximately 24 had at least one posttreatment blood collection, and approximately 24 had tumor TCR-seq.

To estimate absolute template abundance from read counts, synthetic TCR analog templates were spiked into each PCR. The immunoSEQ assay was used to amplify TCRbeta CDR3 regions from genomic DNA with bias-controlled V and J gene primers. Rearranged TCRbeta segments were sequenced at approximately 20X coverage. The authors' pipeline ran thus. Clustering was used to correct sequencing errors, and CDR3s were annotated against IMGT so that V, D and J genes could be assigned. Out-of-frame and stop-codon sequences were excluded, and only productive TCRbeta rearrangements were used in downstream analyses. Clonality was calculated as one minus the Shannon entropy normalized by the log of the number of unique productive sequences. Clones differing between time points or between blood and tumor were identified by Fisher's exact test with Benjamini-Hochberg correction at adjusted p below 0.01. TCRdb re-hosts the immuneACCESS table, in-frame sequences only. Its copies lack some clones; in the studies checked, an unresolved V gene accounts for under half of them, and the cause for the rest is not known. The V and J calls and clone size come from that table; D and trimming were worked out from the DNA. The table for this sample lists fewer than 25,000 clones; 87% of them were counted only once. Around 3.3% of the sample goes to the ten largest clones.

The cohort comprised nearly 30 patients with locally advanced or metastatic urothelial carcinoma treated at Memorial Sloan Kettering on a trial protocol. Peripheral blood mononuclear cells were collected pretreatment and during treatment, with between 1 and 8 total time points obtained per patient. The Qiagen DNeasy Blood extraction kit was used to purify genomic DNA from total PBMCs and tumor samples. PBMCs were collected pretreatment and during treatment, and were isolated and stored as previously described. The germline V gene encodes CDR1 SGHRS and CDR2 YFSETQ. V and J are truncated by 2 bases and 0 bases respectively, leaving an intervening sequence of 14 bases. CDR3 length: 17 amino acids, cysteine to phenylalanine. Only the CDR3 portion is preserved as DNA: 51 bases, with reading frame beginning at the first base. Paper-wide results and their limitations: Because of the small sample size (n ≈ 31) and the many exploratory analyses performed, the results are intended to be regarded as hypothesis-generating. A pretreatment peripheral blood TCR clonality below the median was linked to improved progression-free and overall survival. Among patients with durable benefit, tumor-associated TCR clones showed greater expansion in peripheral blood 3 weeks after treatment started (n = 22, p = 0.022).

Here the chain combines TRBV5-1 and TRBJ2-2; the best D guess is TRBD1, with 6 bases matching. This receptor was taken from a man in his fifties or sixties with urothelial cancer. The sequencing used PBMCs, collected around atezolizumab (anti-PD-L1) treatment. The sequence in DNA is TGCGCCAGCAGCTTAAAACAGGGCATTTCGAACACCGGGGAGCTGTTTTTT. Its translation reads: CASSLKQGISNTGELFF.